The source of this TCR beta chain is a study of T cell repertoires in cytomegalovirus infection. Remarks on this clonotype: Its antigen is not known.

CDR1 is SGHTA, CDR2 FQGTGA, per germline. Trimming took 0 bases from V and 8 from J, leaving 8 bases between them. This CDR3 has 13 residues. Using its own MiXCR run on the reads, TCRdb lists one record per CDR3 protein. This table holds about a million distinct CDR3 sequences, around 32% found once. This clonotype was sampled from a human donor in good health (CMV status not recorded). Some clones in this sample may be carry-over from other donors' samples. This chain uses TRBV7-3 with TRBJ2-1; D is unresolved. The sample here was cultured CD8+ T cells from PBMCs, taken from culture after CMV antigen stimulation. This CDR3 is CASSLTVSYEQFF. CDR3 nucleotide sequence: TGTGCCAGCAGCTTAACAGTATCCTATGAGCAGTTCTTC.